The present TCR beta chain was sequenced within a study of blood T cell repertoires in COVID-19. About the research overall: Acute and convalescent COVID-19 specimens originated in the United States, Italy and Spain. Sample material is recorded as cDNA or gDNA derived from T cells, B-cell-depleted T cells, or PBMCs.

How the authors handled the data: Estimates of nucleated cell counts were drawn from the amplification of reference gene primers. Here immunoSEQ multiplex PCR was the method, and the copy in TCRdb shows in-frame clones only, minus some. V and J calls and clone size are those listed in that table; D and trimming were worked out from the DNA. The table has under 200,000 clones, about 81% seen once. This sequence was found in a man aged 25-40 years with active or convalescent COVID-19. Sequenced material: peripheral blood.

The CDR3 coding sequence is TGTGCCAGCAGTGTGACAGGGGCGATAAACAATGAGCAGTTCTTC. Translating it yields CASSVTGAINNEQFF. The rearrangement joins TRBV2 to TRBJ2-1; 8 bases fit TRBD1. The CDR3 consists of 15 residues. J gave up 5 bases and V 4 bases, and 7 bases lay outside the gene matches. The germline gives CDR1 SNHLY, CDR2 FYNNEI.